Sequencing of this T cell receptor (beta chain) was carried out in a study of neoadjuvant anti-PD-1 for oral cavity cancer. This clone occurred once. Here immunoSEQ multiplex PCR was the method, and the copy in TCRdb shows in-frame clones only, minus some. This table holds around 62,000 clones, around 85% found once. After removal of 1 base from V and 3 bases from J, the junction contained 9 bases not matched to a gene. CDR3 size: 17 residues. The germline V gene has CDR1 MGHRA and CDR2 YSYEKL. The source was PBMCs, collected before nivolumab (anti-PD-1) treatment. V and J are TRBV4-1 and TRBJ2-7, with TRBD2 matching 10 bases. This sequence originates from a person between 35 and 79 years old with oral cavity squamous cell carcinoma. CDR3 bases: TGCGCCAGCAGCCAAGTATTCGCTAGCGGGAGAAACTACGAGCAGTACTTC. Protein sequence: CASSQVFASGRNYEQYF.